These 22 T cell receptor beta chains share one sample of origin, sequenced in a study of identical twins. Each CDR3 protein gets one entry after TCRdb re-called the 5' RACE reads with MiXCR. This sample has about 660,000 distinct CDR3 sequences, with roughly 8% found just once. These sequences were also reported in another study, on yellow fever vaccine responses in identical twins.

Sequencing was performed on PBMCs. The receptors shown here come from a woman aged 18-29 years in good health.

This clonotype was detected many times. The rearrangement joins TRBV11-2 to TRBJ2-1; no clear D gene. The V gene's germline CDR1 is SGHAT and CDR2 FQNNGV. There are 12 residues in the CDR3. Trimming removed 2 bases from V and 8 bases from J, with 7 bases in between. The CDR3 DNA reads TGTGCCAGCAGCTTATTTGCCGATGAGCAGTTCTTC. Its protein is CASSLFADEQFF.

This clonotype was seen a handful of times. V gene TRBV24-1 combines with J gene TRBJ2-3; TRBD2 aligns across 10 bases. The CDR3 totals 17 residues. Germline loops: CDR1 KGHDR, CDR2 SFDVKD. V shed 6 bases and J 6 bases; nucleotides not matched to a gene: 14. The CDR3 DNA reads TGTGCCACCAGTATTAGCCGTAGCGGGAGGACGTTGGATACGCAGTATTTT. Protein sequence: CATSISRSGRTLDTQYF.

The chain couples TRBV11-2 to TRBJ1-6; maybe TRBD1 (6 bases). The CDR3 length is 15 residues. Germline-derived CDR1 and CDR2 are SGHAT and FQNNGV. V was pared by 1 base and J by 10 bases, with 14 bases between. This chain's CDR3 is CASSLVGGKDSPLHF. The CDR3 DNA reads as TGTGCCAGCAGCTTAGTAGGGGGAAAAGACTCACCCCTCCACTTT. The full variable domain, with the rest looked up from reference TRBV11-2 and TRBJ1-6, is EAGVAQSPRYKIIEKRQSVAFWCNPISGHATLYWYQQILGQGPKLLIQFQNNGVVDDSQLPKDRFSAERLKGVDSTLKIQPAKLEDSAVYLCASSLVGGKDSPLHFGNGTRLTVT.

This clonotype was found many times. V gene TRBV4-2 combines with J gene TRBJ1-5; 7 bases line up with TRBD1. After removal of 0 bases from V and 6 bases from J, the junction contained 5 bases not matched to a gene. The germline V gene has CDR1 LGHNA and CDR2 YNFKEQ. This CDR3 contains 15 residues. CDR3 residues: CASSQDPTGSQPQHF. In DNA, the CDR3 is TGTGCCAGCAGCCAAGATCCGACAGGGAGTCAGCCCCAGCATTTT.

This chain joins TRBV12-3 or TRBV12-4 and TRBJ1-5; perhaps TRBD1 as D (6 bases). This CDR3 is built from 16 residues. Trimming took 6 bases from V and 0 from J, leaving 15 bases between them. CDR3 sequence: CASSLRGANSNQPQHF. Here the CDR3 DNA reads TGTGCCAGCAGCTTAAGGGGGGCGAATAGCAATCAGCCCCAGCATTTT.

The V call is TRBV28, the J call TRBJ2-1; perhaps TRBD2 as D (5 bases). The CDR3 spans 16 residues. Germline CDR1 reads MDHEN; CDR2 reads SYDVKM. V lost 3 bases, J lost 1 base, and 13 bases lay in between. The CDR3 sequence is CASSFLGVQSYNEQFF. Written as DNA, the CDR3 is TGTGCCAGCAGTTTTCTGGGAGTGCAGTCCTACAATGAGCAGTTCTTC.

V usage is TRBV30 and J usage is TRBJ2-7, with a weak D call TRBD1 (6 bases). V was cut by 4 bases and J by 6 bases, with 13 bases left in between. CDR1 GTSNPN and CDR2 SVGIG come from the germline V gene (reference sequence). The CDR3 extends over 12 amino acids. This CDR3 reads CAWNQGTLEQYF. CDR3 nucleotides: TGTGCCTGGAATCAGGGGACCCTCGAGCAGTACTTC.

This clonotype was recorded a few times. The V call is TRBV7-2, the J call TRBJ2-6; TRBD2 is a possible D gene (6 bases). Germline-derived CDR1 and CDR2 are SGHTA and FQGNSA. The CDR3 is 16 amino acids. V was clipped by 7 bases and J by 1 base, with 14 bases between them. CDR3: CASTNPGGSGANVLTF. The CDR3 DNA sequence: TGTGCCAGCACCAACCCTGGGGGGTCTGGGGCCAACGTCCTGACTTTC.

In this sample, this clonotype turned up many times. The rearrangement joins TRBV5-6 to TRBJ2-7; 9 nucleotides match TRBD1. The CDR3 is 16 amino acids. CDR1 SGHDT and CDR2 YYEEEE come from the germline V gene. With V trimmed by 2 bases and J by 5 bases, 11 bases remained unmatched. The CDR3 coding sequence is TGTGCCAGCAGCTTCGTTCTTGGACAGGGGACCCACGAGCAGTACTTC. This encodes CASSFVLGQGTHEQYF.

This clonotype was counted a few times. This rearrangement joins TRBV6-5 to TRBJ2-3; D ambiguous. V lost 2 bases, J lost 1 base, and 16 bases lay in between. The CDR3 runs to 17 residues. Germline CDR1 reads MNHEY; CDR2 reads SVGAGI. The DNA of the CDR3 is TGTGCCAGCAGTTACAACCCCAGACAAATCCGCACAGATACGCAGTATTTT. Protein: CASSYNPRQIRTDTQYF.

There are a few counts of this clonotype. The V and J genes are TRBV20-1 and TRBJ2-7; no firm D call. The CDR3 is made up of 10 amino acids. The V gene lost 5 bases and the J gene lost 12 bases, with 14 bases spanning the gap. Germline V CDR1 and CDR2: DFQATT, SNEGSKA (reference sequence). The CDR3 sequence is CSAYKESPYF. The CDR3 nucleotides read TGCAGTGCTTACAAGGAGAGTCCGTACTTC.

The chain couples TRBV3-1 to TRBJ2-5; weak D call: TRBD2 (6 bases). Germline V gives CDR1 LGHDT, CDR2 YNNKEL (reference sequence). The CDR3 is 15 residues long. Trimming cost V 4 bases and J 5 bases, with 17 bases left between them. CDR3 region: CASSRNTDSGETQYF. CDR3 nucleotide sequence: TGTGCCAGCAGCCGAAATACAGACAGCGGGGAGACCCAGTACTTC.

This clonotype was recorded a few times. The chain is built from TRBV7-9 and TRBJ2-5, with D unclear. The CDR3 is 14 amino acids. The ends were cut back, 4 bases at V and 5 bases at J, with 14 bases in the middle. Germline lookup yields CDR1 SEHNR and CDR2 FQNEAQ (reference sequence). CDR3 DNA: TGTGCCAGCAGCTCACCGGGCCCATGGGAGACCCAGTACTTC. As protein: CASSSPGPWETQYF.

This clonotype was found a few times. The chain has TRBV7-2 and TRBJ2-1, with TRBD1 matching over 9 bases. Germline V CDR1 and CDR2: SGHTA, FQGNSA. Trimming cost V 4 bases and J 2 bases; bases outside gene matches: 6. This CDR3 has 16 amino acids. CDR3 residues: CASSSQGQGTYNEQFF. DNA of the CDR3: TGTGCCAGCAGCTCCCAGGGACAGGGTACCTACAATGAGCAGTTCTTC.

Only a few counts were recorded for this clonotype. This chain uses TRBV10-1 with TRBJ2-7; 8 bases agree with TRBD2. Germline V gene sequence: CDR1 WNHNN, CDR2 SYGVQD (reference sequence). This CDR3 spans 14 amino acids. V dropped 5 bases and J dropped 4; count of bases not matched to a gene: 7. The chain's CDR3 is CASSQIAGTYEQYF. CDR3 sequence (DNA): TGCGCCAGCAGTCAGATAGCGGGAACGTACGAGCAGTACTTC.

This clonotype was detected many times. The chain combines TRBV7-6 with TRBJ2-1, with TRBD2 matching 7 bases. Trimming at V came to 5 bases and at J to 0 bases, leaving 4 bases not matched to a gene. CDR3 length: 15 residues. The germline V gene encodes CDR1 SGHVS and CDR2 FNYEAQ. CDR3 sequence: CASSPSSGSYNEQFF. For the CDR3, the DNA is TGTGCCAGCAGCCCCTCTAGCGGCTCCTACAATGAGCAGTTCTTC.

For the CDR3, the DNA is TGCAGTGCTAGGTTAGGGACAGCTTTCTTT. Amino acid sequence: CSARLGTAFF. The V gene is TRBV20-1, the J gene TRBJ1-1; possible D gene TRBD1, 5 bases. The CDR3 spans 10 residues. With 3 bases removed from V and 10 bases from J, the gap between germline ends came to 9 bases. The V gene's germline CDR1 is DFQATT and CDR2 SNEGSKA (reference sequence).

In this sample, this clonotype turned up a few times. The chain has TRBV27 and TRBJ2-5, with TRBD2 identical over 9 bases. V lost 4 bases to trimming and J lost 5 bases; unmatched junction nucleotides: 8. The CDR3 extends over 15 amino acids. Per the germline V gene, CDR1 is MNHEY and CDR2 is SMNVEV (reference sequence). CDR3 in amino acids: CASSSGGGAGETQYF. CDR3 bases: TGTGCCAGCAGTTCAGGCGGGGGGGCCGGCGAGACCCAGTACTTC.

This clonotype was picked up a small number of times. This chain uses TRBV20-1 with TRBJ2-7; 8 bases agree with TRBD1. V lost 1 base to trimming and J lost 0 bases; unmatched junction nucleotides: 8. The CDR3 totals 16 residues. The germline V gene encodes CDR1 DFQATT and CDR2 SNEGSKA (reference sequence). The CDR3 region has the DNA TGCAGTGCTAGAGTGCGGGACAGGAGCTACTCCTACGAGCAGTACTTC. Its protein product is CSARVRDRSYSYEQYF.

This clonotype was recorded many times. The chain recombines TRBV9 with TRBJ1-2; D uncertain. This CDR3 has 14 residues. CDR1 SGDLS and CDR2 YYNGEE come from the germline V gene. With 2 bases removed from V and 7 bases from J, the gap between germline ends came to 15 bases. CDR3 DNA sequence: TGTGCCAGCAGCGTTAACAGCCGGCAAGGTGGCTACACCTTC. It codes for CASSVNSRQGGYTF.

This chain links TRBV7-9 with TRBJ2-3, with D uncertain. The germline CDR1 and CDR2 sequences are SEHNR and FQNEAQ (reference sequence). Trimming took 5 bases from V and 1 from J, leaving 13 bases between them. The CDR3 covers 15 residues. CDR3 protein: CASSPELPGTDTQYF. Here the CDR3 DNA reads TGTGCCAGCAGCCCCGAGCTTCCGGGCACAGATACGCAGTATTTT.

This clonotype has a count of ten or more. The chain employs TRBV7-8 and TRBJ2-1; D remains unclear. This CDR3 is 13 amino acids long. Per the germline V gene, CDR1 is SGHVS and CDR2 is FQNEAQ. The ends were cut back, 0 bases at V and 4 bases at J, with 4 bases in the middle. CDR3 protein: CASSLANYNEQFF. CDR3 nucleotide sequence: TGTGCCAGCAGCTTAGCAAATTACAATGAGCAGTTCTTC. The variable domain in full, with the rest retrieved from reference TRBV7-8 and TRBJ2-1, is GAGVSQSPRYKVAKRGQDVALRCDPISGHVSLFWYQQALGQGPEFLTYFQNEAQLDKSGLPSDRFFAERPEGSVSTLKIQRTQQEDSAVYLCASSLANYNEQFFGPGTRLTVL.